This T cell receptor (beta chain) was sequenced for a study of cytotoxic CD8 clonotypes in ibrutinib-treated CLL. The wider study: Results showed roughly 24 partial and 2 complete responses; following median 68 months, about 15 remained remitted, approximately 12 advanced.

Profiling relied on immunoSEQ multiplex PCR, and the TCRdb table lists in-frame clones only, not all of them. The repertoire holds more than 200,000 clones, 70% seen once, with just over 15% in the top ten. The CDR3 length is 14 residues. Germline V gene sequence: CDR1 ENHRY, CDR2 SYGVKD. The V and J ends lost 6 bases and 6 bases respectively, with 15 bases between them. The rearrangement links TRBV10-3 to TRBJ2-1; tentatively, D is TRBD2 (6 bases). Source: PBMCs, taken after 24 months of ibrutinib treatment. The receptor was derived from a human donor with chronic lymphocytic leukemia. The CDR3 coding sequence is TGTGCCATCAGCCCGGGGGTTAGGTCCAATGAGCAGTTCTTC. As protein: CAISPGVRSNEQFF.